This passage covers 3 T cell receptor beta chains from one sample sequenced in a study of PD-L1 blockade in urothelial cancer. Sequencing used immunoSEQ multiplex PCR; TCRdb keeps in-frame clones, though not all of them. Of approximately 51,000 clones detected, around 84% appear once; the ten largest clones hold 22%. Specified time point: pretreatment peripheral blood. The material was PBMCs, obtained around atezolizumab (anti-PD-L1) treatment. The origin of the receptors is a man aged 60 to 69 with urothelial cancer.

This clone occurred a few times. This chain uses TRBV7-9 with TRBJ1-1; D call uncertain. V was trimmed by 3 bases and J by 3 bases, leaving 5 bases between them. The CDR3 is made up of 12 amino acids. CDR1 and CDR2 (germline): SEHNR, FQNEAQ (reference sequence). In nucleotides, the CDR3 is TGTGCCAGCAGCTTCCTTGACACTGAAGCTTTCTTT. This gives the protein CASSFLDTEAFF.

The CDR3: CASSLDKSPPNYGYTF. In DNA form, the CDR3 reads TGTGCCAGCAGCTTAGACAAATCACCGCCTAACTATGGCTACACCTTC. The V call is TRBV7-9, the J call TRBJ1-2; D gene uncertain. Germline V gene data show CDR1 as SEHNR and CDR2 as FQNEAQ (reference sequence). The CDR3 length is 16 residues. Between the trimmed V and J ends, which lost 1 base and 0 bases, there was a span of 12 bases.

This clone was observed once. This rearrangement joins TRBV2 to TRBJ1-2; possible D gene TRBD1, 5 bases. V was cut by 6 bases and J by 5 bases, with 13 bases left in between. Germline values: CDR1 SNHLY, CDR2 FYNNEI. CDR3 length: 13 residues. Here the CDR3 DNA reads TGTGCCAGCAGCGTCCAGGGAAAGTATGGCTACACCTTC. It is translated as CASSVQGKYGYTF.